Described below is a single TCR beta chain sequence and its context. V lost 2 bases and J lost 4, with 14 bases in between. Germline V lookup: CDR1 MDHEN, CDR2 SYDVKM. The CDR3 extends over 15 amino acids. Assay used: immunoSEQ multiplex PCR; TCRdb lists only in-frame clones, some missing. The table lists some 97,000 clones, roughly 92% of them singletons. The data belong to a study of T cell changes during pregnancy in multiple sclerosis. This receptor was identified in a female donor with multiple sclerosis, enrolled in a pregnancy study. The specimen was peripheral blood, collected in the second trimester of pregnancy. The chain couples TRBV28 to TRBJ2-5; D might be TRBD1 (6 bases). The CDR3 is CASSLGGPPAETQYF. The CDR3 coding sequence is TGTGCCAGCAGTTTAGGGGGCCCGCCGGCAGAGACCCAGTACTTC. Full variable domain (rest looked up from reference TRBV28 and TRBJ2-5): DVKVTQSSRYLVKRTGEKVFLECVQDMDHENMFWYRQDPGLGLRLIYFSYDVKMKEKGDIPEGYSVSREKKERFSLILESASTNQTSMYLCASSLGGPPAETQYFGPGTRLLVL.